What follows are 6 T cell receptor beta chains derived from one specimen sequenced in a study of blood T cell repertoires in COVID-19. Assay: immunoSEQ multiplex PCR; the TCRdb copy retains only in-frame clones and omits some. The repertoire consists of about 110,000 clones, with around three quarters occurring once and the leading ten covering about 4.7%. The sample taken for sequencing was peripheral blood. These receptors originate from a human donor in a cohort sampled during active or convalescent COVID-19.

The J gene is TRBJ2-3, the V gene TRBV19; TRBD2 agrees at 7 bases. Germline CDR1 is LNHDA and CDR2 is SQIVND (reference sequence). V lost 1 base and J lost 4; bases outside the gene matches: 8. The CDR3 has 16 residues. CDR3 sequence reads: CASSIAARDYPDTQYF. The CDR3 DNA follows: TGTGCCAGTAGTATAGCCGCTAGGGACTACCCAGATACGCAGTATTTT.

This clone turned up a few times. The chain uses TRBV2 and TRBJ2-5; perhaps TRBD1 as D (6 bases). The length of the CDR3 is 14 residues. Deletions cut 3 bases from V and 4 bases from J, with 12 bases between. Germline V gene data show CDR1 as SNHLY and CDR2 as FYNNEI. CDR3 in DNA: TGTGCCAGCAGTGAGATGACAGGCTTAGAGACCCAGTACTTC. This translates into CASSEMTGLETQYF.

This rearrangement joins TRBV5-1 to TRBJ2-5; TRBD2 agrees at 13 bases. V trimming: 4 bases; J trimming: 8 bases; junction bases outside the gene matches: 8. This CDR3 comprises 15 residues. Germline V gene lookup returns CDR1 SGHRS and CDR2 YFSETQ. The CDR3: CASSETGTSGVTQYF. The DNA of the CDR3 is TGCGCCAGCAGCGAAACCGGGACTAGCGGGGTAACCCAGTACTTC.

This chain connects TRBV2 to TRBJ1-3, with D possibly matching TRBD1 (5 bases). Germline V CDR1 and CDR2: SNHLY, FYNNEI. The CDR3 runs to 15 residues. V lost 6 bases and J 0 bases, leaving 12 bases between the germline ends. The CDR3 here is CASSKGVFSGNTIYF. The CDR3 nucleotides are TGTGCCAGCAGCAAAGGGGTGTTCTCTGGAAACACCATATATTTT.

CDR3 residues: CASSQTGYADTIYF. The CDR3 region has the DNA TGCGCCAGCAGCCAGACAGGGTACGCGGACACCATATATTTT. This chain connects TRBV5-1 to TRBJ1-3; 7 bases map to TRBD1. CDR1 SGHRS and CDR2 YFSETQ come from the germline V gene. The CDR3 is 14 amino acids. The junction had 9 bases not matched to a gene; V was cut back by 4 bases and J by 8 bases.

The chain is built from TRBV2 and TRBJ2-1, with TRBD1 as a possible D gene (5 bases). This CDR3 region has 14 residues. Trimming removed 1 base from V and 7 bases from J, with 11 bases in between. The germline CDR1 and CDR2 sequences are SNHLY and FYNNEI. CDR3: CASSEGQGRNEQFF. The CDR3 coding sequence is TGTGCCAGCAGTGAAGGGCAGGGTCGGAATGAGCAGTTCTTC.